This is a list of T cell receptor beta chains from one sample in a study of CD8 T cells in Susac syndrome. TCRdb used MiXCR to reprocess the immunoSEQ multiplex PCR reads, holding one entry per CDR3 protein. The table records about 120,000 distinct CDR3 sequences, roughly 91% of them present only once. Sequencing was carried out using CD4+ T cells from PBMCs. Receptor source: a human donor in good health. Both conserved end residues are part of each CDR3. Each record gives: J gene, D gene, V gene, clone size, CDR3 DNA, CDR3 protein. D genes are given only for firm matches. Only some rows state a clone size, as once, few, many or a class for expanded clones.

j_gene: TRBJ1-2; d_gene: NA; v_gene: TRBV20-1; abundance: NA; CDR3nt: TGCAGTGCTAGAGGTAACAGTTACTATGGCTACACCTTC; CDR3aa: CSARGNSYYGYTF
j_gene: TRBJ1-1; d_gene: NA; v_gene: TRBV7-8; abundance: NA; CDR3nt: TGTGCCAGCAGCTTAATCAGAGCCAGAACTGAAGCTTTCTTT; CDR3aa: CASSLIRARTEAFF
j_gene: TRBJ1-3; d_gene: NA; v_gene: TRBV6-5; abundance: NA; CDR3nt: TGTGCCAGCAGTTACAATTGGGCGTCTGGAAACACCATATATTTT; CDR3aa: CASSYNWASGNTIYF
j_gene: TRBJ2-3; d_gene: NA; v_gene: TRBV25-1; abundance: NA; CDR3nt: TGTGCCAGCAGTGAATATTTAGATACGCAGTATTTT; CDR3aa: CASSEYLDTQYF
j_gene: TRBJ2-1; d_gene: NA; v_gene: TRBV19; abundance: NA; CDR3nt: TGTGCCAGTAGTATAGCTTCCCACTCCTTCTCCTACAATGAGCAGTTCTTC; CDR3aa: CASSIASHSFSYNEQFF
j_gene: TRBJ1-2; d_gene: NA; v_gene: TRBV29-1; abundance: NA; CDR3nt: TGCAGCGTTGAAGAAACTAACTATGGCTACACCTTC; CDR3aa: CSVEETNYGYTF
j_gene: TRBJ1-2; d_gene: TRBD1; v_gene: TRBV20-1; abundance: NA; CDR3nt: TGCAGTACCTTAAAAGGGACAGACTCTAATGGCTACACCTTC; CDR3aa: CSTLKGTDSNGYTF
j_gene: TRBJ2-1; d_gene: TRBD2; v_gene: TRBV20-1; abundance: NA; CDR3nt: TGCAGTGCTACCCAACTAGCGGGGGGGGGAACTGAGCAGTTCTTC; CDR3aa: CSATQLAGGGTEQFF
j_gene: TRBJ2-5; d_gene: NA; v_gene: TRBV3-1; abundance: NA; CDR3nt: TGTGCCAGCAGCCTAGGAAATAGCGGCTCGCAAGAGACCCAGTACTTC; CDR3aa: CASSLGNSGSQETQYF
j_gene: TRBJ2-3; d_gene: NA; v_gene: TRBV29-1; abundance: NA; CDR3nt: TGCAGCGTTGAAATCCTCCACGGAGATACGCAGTATTTT; CDR3aa: CSVEILHGDTQYF
j_gene: TRBJ2-6; d_gene: NA; v_gene: TRBV2; abundance: NA; CDR3nt: TGTGCCAGCGCCGCCCCACAGGGTAAGGCTGGGGCCAACGTCCTGACTTTC; CDR3aa: CASAAPQGKAGANVLTF
j_gene: TRBJ2-5; d_gene: TRBD1; v_gene: TRBV7-2; abundance: NA; CDR3nt: TGTGCCAGCAGCTCAGGACAGGGGGCGAGAGAGACCCAGTACTTC; CDR3aa: CASSSGQGARETQYF
j_gene: TRBJ2-7; d_gene: NA; v_gene: TRBV30; abundance: NA; CDR3nt: TGTGCCTGGAGCTTTTGGGGAGGGACAGACGCCTACGAGCAGTACTTC; CDR3aa: CAWSFWGGTDAYEQYF
j_gene: TRBJ2-1; d_gene: NA; v_gene: TRBV27; abundance: NA; CDR3nt: TGTGCCAGCAGTTCCCAGGGGCCTTGGGGTGAGCAGTTCTTC; CDR3aa: CASSSQGPWGEQFF
j_gene: TRBJ2-1; d_gene: NA; v_gene: TRBV29-1; abundance: NA; CDR3nt: TGCAGCGTCGAAGAGGGGAAGCGATACAATGAGCAGTTCTTC; CDR3aa: CSVEEGKRYNEQFF
j_gene: TRBJ2-2; d_gene: TRBD2; v_gene: TRBV12-3/TRBV12-4; abundance: NA; CDR3nt: TGTGCCAGCAGTTCTGGAGGGAGGGCCGGGGAGCTGTTTTTT; CDR3aa: CASSSGGRAGELFF
j_gene: TRBJ2-1; d_gene: NA; v_gene: TRBV23-1; abundance: NA; CDR3nt: TGCGCCAGCAGTCATCCCTCGCCGTGTTACAATGAGCAGTTCTTC; CDR3aa: CASSHPSPCYNEQFF
j_gene: TRBJ1-4; d_gene: TRBD1; v_gene: TRBV20-1; abundance: once; CDR3nt: TGCAGTGCTAACGAACCCCCAGGTGACAGGGGGAATGAAAAACTGTTTTTT; CDR3aa: CSANEPPGDRGNEKLFF